A single TCR beta chain is shown here with its context. Its cognate antigen is unknown. Sequencing ends 3 residues short of the CDR3 end; the germline J gene provides the rest. Libraries were prepared by immunoSEQ multiplex PCR; TCRdb keeps only in-frame clonotypes and omits some of them. This sample's table has roughly 42,000 clones. The germline V and J ends were trimmed by 4 bases and 6 bases, with 13 bases remaining between them. This CDR3 comprises 15 residues. Germline V gene data show CDR1 as LNHDA and CDR2 as SQIVND (reference sequence). This sample is part of a study of T cells in women clearing cervical HPV infection. Study-level background: Blood came at first lesion visit for cases, post-clearance for controls.

Notes on the study in general: CIN3+ cases had significantly higher TCR repertoire richness than controls, but evenness did not differ.

This sequence originates from a woman aged 18-69 years with a cervical HPV16 infection that either progressed to CIN3+ or cleared (not recorded which). The V gene is TRBV19, the J gene TRBJ1-6; D is possibly TRBD1 (5 bases). The sample comprised blood buffy coat. The CDR3 loop is CASSTQGAGNSPLHF. CDR3 DNA, as far as it was read: TGTGCCAGTAGTACTCAGGGAGCCGGTAATTCACCC.